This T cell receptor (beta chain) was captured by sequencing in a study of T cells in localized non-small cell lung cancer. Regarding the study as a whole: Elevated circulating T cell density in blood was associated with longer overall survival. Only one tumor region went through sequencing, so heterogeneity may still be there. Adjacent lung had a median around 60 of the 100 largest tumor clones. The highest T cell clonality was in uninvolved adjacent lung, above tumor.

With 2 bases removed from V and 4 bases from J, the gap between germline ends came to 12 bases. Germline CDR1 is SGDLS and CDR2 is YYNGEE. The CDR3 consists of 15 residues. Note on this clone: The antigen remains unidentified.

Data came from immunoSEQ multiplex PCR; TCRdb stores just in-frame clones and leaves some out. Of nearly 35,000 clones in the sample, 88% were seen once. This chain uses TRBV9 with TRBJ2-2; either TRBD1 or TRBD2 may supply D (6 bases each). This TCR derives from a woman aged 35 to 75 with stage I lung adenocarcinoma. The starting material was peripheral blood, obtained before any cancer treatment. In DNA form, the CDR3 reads TGTGCCAGCAGCGTTGGGGGGCGCGGCACCGGGGAGCTGTTTTTT. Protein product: CASSVGGRGTGELFF.